These 24 T cell receptor beta chains came from one sample sequenced in a study of T cells in localized non-small cell lung cancer. Produced via immunoSEQ multiplex PCR; TCRdb's table is partial and in-frame only. Found here are some 64,000 clones, roughly nine tenths of them singletons; the top ten hold roughly 1.9%. The specimen comprised peripheral blood, sampled before any cancer treatment. The source is a woman aged 35 to 69 with stage I lung adenocarcinoma.

The chain couples TRBV9 to TRBJ2-7, with D perhaps TRBD1 or TRBD2 (7 bases each). This CDR3 comprises 15 residues. Trimming took off 4 bases at V and 3 bases at J, with 17 bases between the two ends. Germline loops: CDR1 SGDLS, CDR2 YYNGEE. The CDR3 loop is CASSRGAGGIYEQYF. As DNA, the CDR3 is TGTGCCAGCAGCCGGGGGGCAGGGGGTATCTACGAGCAGTACTTC.

This chain joins TRBV11-3 and TRBJ2-3, with TRBD2 as a possible D gene (7 bases). The CDR3 covers 15 residues. Per the germline V gene, CDR1 is SGHNT and CDR2 is YENEEA. Between the trimmed V and J ends, which lost 1 base and 2 bases, there was a span of 10 bases. CDR3 DNA sequence: TGTGCCAGCAGCTTAGCGGGGGGCACCACAGATACGCAGTATTTT. Its protein product is CASSLAGGTTDTQYF.

The chain joins TRBV2 to TRBJ2-7; perhaps D is TRBD1 or TRBD2 (5 bases each). The ends were cut back, 6 bases at V and 5 bases at J, with 17 bases in the middle. CDR3 size: 14 residues. Germline assignment: CDR1 SNHLY and CDR2 FYNNEI. CDR3 sequence reads: CASRGVRGRNEQYF. As DNA, the CDR3 is TGTGCCAGCAGGGGGGTGAGGGGCAGGAACGAGCAGTACTTC.

The chain links TRBV19 to TRBJ1-1; D remains ambiguous. Trimming cost V 3 bases and J 0 bases, with 8 bases left between them. CDR1 is LNHDA, CDR2 SQIVND, per germline (reference sequence). The CDR3 runs to 14 residues. Here the CDR3 DNA reads TGTGCCAGTAGTATCCCCAGGATGAACACTGAAGCTTTCTTT. As protein: CASSIPRMNTEAFF.

This rearrangement joins TRBV6-6 to TRBJ2-5, with 8 nucleotides matching TRBD2. CDR1 MNHNY and CDR2 SVGAGI come from the germline V gene (reference sequence). This CDR3 region has 15 residues. Losses at the gene ends were 0 bases for V and 3 bases for J; bases not matched to a gene: 3. In DNA, the CDR3 is TGTGCCAGCAGTTACTCCACTAGCGGTAAAGAGACCCAGTACTTC. Encoded protein: CASSYSTSGKETQYF.

The V and J genes are TRBV7-4 and TRBJ2-3; no firm D call. The CDR3 has 12 amino acids. The V and J ends lost 3 bases and 0 bases respectively, with 1 base between them. Germline loops: CDR1 SGHVT, CDR2 SQSDAQ. DNA for the CDR3: TGTGCCAGCAGCTTTAGCACAGATACGCAGTATTTT. This sequence encodes CASSFSTDTQYF.

CDR3 sequence reads: CASSIEGLHGASPLHF. The CDR3 DNA is TGTGCCAGTAGTATAGAAGGCCTCCACGGAGCCTCACCCCTCCACTTT. The genes are TRBV19 and TRBJ1-6; no clear D. The V and J ends lost 0 bases and 10 bases respectively, with 16 bases between them. The germline gives CDR1 LNHDA, CDR2 SQIVND (reference sequence). The CDR3 sequence is 16 residues long.

The chain employs TRBV23-1 and TRBJ1-2; no definite D call. TRBV23-1 is labeled an ORF, and its function is uncertain. The CDR3 has 14 amino acids. Trimming removed 4 bases from V and 4 bases from J, with 13 bases in between. DNA for the CDR3: TGCGCCAGCAGTCCTAATCAGCGGGGCTATGGCTACACCTTC. It yields the protein CASSPNQRGYGYTF.

This clone was detected a few times. The rearrangement links TRBV7-2 to TRBJ1-2; D not certain. CDR1 is SGHTA and CDR2 is FQGNSA in the germline V gene. The CDR3 spans 13 residues. V was shortened by 1 base and J by 13 bases, with 16 bases between the two germline ends. The CDR3 DNA follows: TGTGCCAGCAGCTTAGTAAAAATCCGGGAACTCACCTTC. It translates to CASSLVKIRELTF.

The table lists this clone with a count of one. The chain joins TRBV5-6 to TRBJ2-1; tentative D call: TRBD2 (6 bases). The CDR3 length is 14 residues. Deletions cut 1 base from V and 7 bases from J, with 12 bases between. Germline V lookup: CDR1 SGHDT, CDR2 YYEEEE. The CDR3 nucleotides are TGTGCCAGCAGCTTGCCCGGTCGGGGGAATGAGCAGTTCTTC. Translation: CASSLPGRGNEQFF.

CDR3 residues: CASGLEGITLNGYTF. The CDR3 region has the DNA TGTGCTAGTGGTTTGGAGGGGATAACGCTGAATGGCTACACCTTC. This chain links TRBV12-5 with TRBJ1-2, with D possibly being TRBD1 (5 bases). This CDR3 spans 15 amino acids. Per germline, CDR1 LGHNT and CDR2 FRNRAP. V was cut by 1 base and J by 6 bases, with 15 bases left in between.

The chain carries TRBV6-1 and TRBJ2-4, with unresolved D. CDR1 is MNHNS and CDR2 is SASEGT in the germline V gene. The CDR3 sequence is 14 residues long. V dropped 6 bases and J dropped 0 bases, with 9 bases sitting between them. The CDR3 DNA follows: TGTGCCAGCAGGCTTCAGTCAGCCAAAAACATTCAGTACTTC. Translated: CASRLQSAKNIQYF.

The gene calls are TRBV19 and TRBJ2-1, with a tentative D call TRBD2 (5 bases). V lost 2 bases and J 0 bases, leaving 14 bases between the germline ends. Germline values: CDR1 LNHDA, CDR2 SQIVND (reference sequence). This CDR3 comprises 17 residues. The CDR3 here is CASSIMGGFSSYNEQFF. The CDR3 DNA is TGTGCCAGTAGTATAATGGGCGGGTTCAGCTCCTACAATGAGCAGTTCTTC.

This clone appeared a single time. This rearrangement joins TRBV5-1 to TRBJ2-7, with D possibly being TRBD1 or TRBD2 (5 bases each). Germline CDR1 SGHRS, CDR2 YFSETQ. V lost 4 bases to trimming and J lost 2 bases, with 13 bases between them. This CDR3 contains 14 residues. The CDR3 nucleotides are TGCGCCAGCAGCCATGCGTGGGGGACCTACGAGCAGTACTTC. This gives the protein CASSHAWGTYEQYF.

The rearrangement joins TRBV19 to TRBJ1-1; tentatively, D is TRBD1 (5 bases). Germline CDR1 LNHDA, CDR2 SQIVND (reference sequence). Deletions cut 7 bases from V and 6 bases from J, with 15 bases between. This CDR3 is built from 13 residues. CDR3: CASTLGLLAEAFF. CDR3 DNA: TGTGCCAGTACCCTGGGGCTCCTTGCTGAAGCTTTCTTT.

The J gene is TRBJ2-5, the V gene TRBV11-3; 13 bases align to TRBD2. V lost 4 bases and J lost 2; bases outside the gene matches: 1. CDR1 is SGHNT, CDR2 YENEEA, per germline. This CDR3 has 15 amino acids. The CDR3 bases are TGTGCCAGCAGCTCGGGACTAGCGGGGCAAGAGACCCAGTACTTC. As protein: CASSSGLAGQETQYF.

The chain combines TRBV5-4 with TRBJ2-5; TRBD1 matches 7 bases. Germline V gene data show CDR1 as SGHNT and CDR2 as YYREEE (reference sequence). The CDR3 consists of 12 residues. The V gene end was trimmed by 2 bases and the J gene end by 5 bases; junction bases not matched to a gene: 0. This CDR3 is CASSFRGETQYF. The CDR3 bases are TGTGCCAGCAGCTTCAGGGGGGAGACCCAGTACTTC.

CDR3: CASHGTVIGETQYF. DNA of the CDR3: TGTGCCAGCCACGGGACAGTAATAGGAGAGACCCAGTACTTC. V and J are TRBV2 and TRBJ2-5; 7 bases align to TRBD1. This CDR3 comprises 14 residues. The germline V gene has CDR1 SNHLY and CDR2 FYNNEI. With 8 bases clipped from V and 4 bases from J, the junction kept 10 bases outside the gene matches.

V gene TRBV21-1 combines with J gene TRBJ2-7; TRBD2, as called in the table, went unchecked against the DNA. TRBV21-1 is annotated as a pseudogene. This CDR3 region has 15 residues. The CDR3 here is CASSKPGGSPYEQYF. Here the CDR3 DNA reads TGTGCCAGCAGCAAACCCGGCGGGAGTCCCTACGAGCAGTACTTC.

The genes are TRBV30 and TRBJ1-4; 11 bases fit TRBD1. The CDR3 runs 14 residues. Per the germline V gene, CDR1 is GTSNPN and CDR2 is SVGIG (reference sequence). V was pared by 2 bases and J by 8 bases, with 4 bases of the junction left unmatched. The CDR3 sequence: CAWSPGQGDEKLFF. CDR3 bases: TGTGCCTGGAGTCCGGGACAGGGGGACGAAAAACTGTTTTTT.

The chain couples TRBV11-2 to TRBJ2-1, with 8 bases matching TRBD2. Germline lookup yields CDR1 SGHAT and CDR2 FQNNGV. Trimming cost V 5 bases and J 0 bases; bases outside gene matches: 9. The CDR3 runs 17 residues. The chain's CDR3 is CASSHRLAKSSYNEQFF. The CDR3 bases are TGTGCCAGCAGCCATCGACTAGCGAAGAGCTCCTACAATGAGCAGTTCTTC.

This sequence joins TRBV6-6 and TRBJ2-7; TRBD2 agrees at 10 bases. V trimming: 3 bases; J trimming: 6 bases; junction bases outside the gene matches: 8. This CDR3 spans 15 amino acids. Germline CDR1 and CDR2: MNHNY and SVGAGI (reference sequence). The DNA of the CDR3 is TGTGCCAGCAGTTATACCGCAGTAGCGGGAGGCGAGCAGTACTTC. Protein product: CASSYTAVAGGEQYF.

The rearrangement links TRBV5-8 to TRBJ2-7, with TRBD1 matching 7 bases. Germline V gene lookup returns CDR1 SGHTS and CDR2 YDEGEE. V trimming: 0 bases; J trimming: 2 bases; junction bases outside the gene matches: 5. There are 15 residues in the CDR3. DNA for the CDR3: TGTGCCAGCAGCTTGGCGGACAGGTCCCCCTACGAGCAGTACTTC. Its protein is CASSLADRSPYEQYF.

The chain joins TRBV6-1 to TRBJ1-1; D may be TRBD1 (5 bases). V was cut by 2 bases and J by 7 bases, with 14 bases left in between. The CDR3 sequence is 14 residues long. Germline lookup yields CDR1 MNHNS and CDR2 SASEGT. The DNA of the CDR3 is TGTGCCAGCAGTGAATTTGTTGGGGCAGGTGAAGCTTTCTTT. Protein sequence: CASSEFVGAGEAFF.